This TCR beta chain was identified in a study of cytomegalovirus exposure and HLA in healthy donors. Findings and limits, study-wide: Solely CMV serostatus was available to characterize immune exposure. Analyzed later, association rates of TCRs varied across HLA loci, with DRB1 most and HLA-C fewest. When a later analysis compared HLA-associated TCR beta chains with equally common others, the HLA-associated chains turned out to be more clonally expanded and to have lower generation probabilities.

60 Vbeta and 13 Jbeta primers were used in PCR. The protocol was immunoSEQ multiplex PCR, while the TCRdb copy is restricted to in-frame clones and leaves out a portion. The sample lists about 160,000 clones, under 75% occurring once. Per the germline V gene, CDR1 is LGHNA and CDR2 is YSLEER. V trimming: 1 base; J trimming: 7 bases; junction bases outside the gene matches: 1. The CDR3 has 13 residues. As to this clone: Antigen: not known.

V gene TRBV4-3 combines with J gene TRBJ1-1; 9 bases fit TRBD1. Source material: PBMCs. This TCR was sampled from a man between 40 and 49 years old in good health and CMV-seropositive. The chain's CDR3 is CASSQVDRGEAFF. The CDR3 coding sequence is TGCGCCAGCAGCCAAGTGGACAGGGGTGAAGCTTTCTTT.